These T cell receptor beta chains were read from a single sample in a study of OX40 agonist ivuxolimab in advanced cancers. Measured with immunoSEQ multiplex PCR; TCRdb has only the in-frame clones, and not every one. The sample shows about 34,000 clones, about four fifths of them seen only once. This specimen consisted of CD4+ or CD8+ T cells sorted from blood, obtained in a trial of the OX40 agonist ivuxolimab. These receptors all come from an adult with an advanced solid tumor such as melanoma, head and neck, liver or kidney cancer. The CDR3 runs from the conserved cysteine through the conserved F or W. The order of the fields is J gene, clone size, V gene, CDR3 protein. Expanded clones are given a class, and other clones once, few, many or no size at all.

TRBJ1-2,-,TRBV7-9,CASSTMGGRGYTF
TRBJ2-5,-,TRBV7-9,CASSLVLRGLSETQYF
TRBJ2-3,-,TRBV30,CACTGVGTQYF
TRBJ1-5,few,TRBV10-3,CAIGEGDNQPQHF
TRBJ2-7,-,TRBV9,CASSVGGIGAYEQYF
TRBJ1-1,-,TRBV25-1,CASSAFGPNTEAFF
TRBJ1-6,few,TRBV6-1,CASSEIRQGAGPLHF
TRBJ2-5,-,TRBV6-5,CASGRGGYQETQYF
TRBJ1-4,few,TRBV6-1,CASTTGGTDEKLFF
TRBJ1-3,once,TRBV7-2,CASSLGGPGNTIYF
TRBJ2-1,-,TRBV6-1,CASSELTGSYNEQFF
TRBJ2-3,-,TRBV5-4,CASRREGSTDTQYF
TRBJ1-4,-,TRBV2,CASRGDRATTNEKLFF
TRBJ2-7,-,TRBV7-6,CASSRGRSSYEQYF
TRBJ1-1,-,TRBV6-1,CASSGGLGITEAFF
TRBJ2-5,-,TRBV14,CASSTRDFQETQYF
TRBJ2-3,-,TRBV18,CASSPPSSPTDTQYF
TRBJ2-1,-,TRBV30,CAWSVRRILGNEQFF
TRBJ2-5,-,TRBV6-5,CASSSLYLGWETQYF
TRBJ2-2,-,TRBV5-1,CASSLRVAGRTRNTGELFF
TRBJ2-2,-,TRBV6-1,CASSPNWELFF
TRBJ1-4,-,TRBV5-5,CASSAGMGSANEKLFF
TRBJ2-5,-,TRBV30,CAWAGQSQETQYF
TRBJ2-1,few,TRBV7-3,CASSLSREEEQFF
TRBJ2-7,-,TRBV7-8,CASSSPFLEGHSYEQYF
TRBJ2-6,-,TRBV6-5,CASSYLDGANVLTF
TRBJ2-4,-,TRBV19,CASSKPGLAGLDIQYF
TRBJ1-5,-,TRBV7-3,CASSFSGGTNQPQHF
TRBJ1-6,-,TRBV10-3,CAIRAQGDSPLHF
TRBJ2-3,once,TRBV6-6,CASSHDLRGFADTQYF
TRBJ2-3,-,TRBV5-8,CASSPGLASDTQYF
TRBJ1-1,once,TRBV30,CAWSAGQNEAFF
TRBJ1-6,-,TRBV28,CASRPTGFRSPLHF
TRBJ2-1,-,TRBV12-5,CASGLDVRVRNEQFF
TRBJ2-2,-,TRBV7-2,CASSFGTDGELFF
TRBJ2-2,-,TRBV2,CASKGDAGATGELFF
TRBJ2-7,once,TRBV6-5,CASSLQGYEQYF
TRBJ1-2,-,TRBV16,CASSPLDSRSDYGYTF
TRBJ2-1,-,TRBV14,CASSRLGWEQFF
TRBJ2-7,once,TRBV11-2,CASSLGTGAF
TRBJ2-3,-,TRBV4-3,CASSQGSELNTQYF
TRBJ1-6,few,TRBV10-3,CAISADWSPLHF
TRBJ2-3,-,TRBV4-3,CASSQAGDIDTQYF
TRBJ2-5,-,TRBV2,CASRPDSRETQYF
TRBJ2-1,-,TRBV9,CASSVAQQGGTYNEQFF
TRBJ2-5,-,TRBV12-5,CASGPPGREETQYF
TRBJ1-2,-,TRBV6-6,CASSQPTGDNYGYTF
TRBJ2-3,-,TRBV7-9,CASSIAGATTDTQYF
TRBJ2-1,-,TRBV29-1,CSVGPVFSGGEQFF
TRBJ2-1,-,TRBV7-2,CASSLNQNNEQFF
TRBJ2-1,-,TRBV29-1,CSVESGTSAFEQFF
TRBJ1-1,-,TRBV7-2,CASRDGIKEAFF
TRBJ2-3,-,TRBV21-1,CASSKKMGWTSGDTDTQYF
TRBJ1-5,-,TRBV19,CASSSLPGQGYQPQHF
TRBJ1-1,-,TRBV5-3,CARSLRIMNTEAFF
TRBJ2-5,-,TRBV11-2,CASSFSGLETQYF
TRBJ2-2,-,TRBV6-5,CASSRISWGTGELFF
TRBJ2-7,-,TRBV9,CASSVGSSSDEQYF
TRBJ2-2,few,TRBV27,CASRASGGENTGELFF
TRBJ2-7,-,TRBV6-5,CASSVSGRSHEQYF